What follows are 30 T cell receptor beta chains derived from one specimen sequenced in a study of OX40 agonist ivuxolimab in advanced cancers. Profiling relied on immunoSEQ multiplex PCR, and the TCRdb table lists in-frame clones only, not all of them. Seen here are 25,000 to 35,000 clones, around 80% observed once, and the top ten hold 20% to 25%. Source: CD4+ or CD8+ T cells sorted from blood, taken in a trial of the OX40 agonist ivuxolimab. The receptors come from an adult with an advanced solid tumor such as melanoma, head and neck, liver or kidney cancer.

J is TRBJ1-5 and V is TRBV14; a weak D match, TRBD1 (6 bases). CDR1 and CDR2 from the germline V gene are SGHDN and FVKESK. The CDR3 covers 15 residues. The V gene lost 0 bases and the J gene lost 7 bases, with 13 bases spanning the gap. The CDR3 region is CASSQEEGERQPQHF. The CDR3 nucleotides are TGTGCCAGCAGCCAAGAGGAGGGGGAGAGGCAGCCCCAGCATTTT.

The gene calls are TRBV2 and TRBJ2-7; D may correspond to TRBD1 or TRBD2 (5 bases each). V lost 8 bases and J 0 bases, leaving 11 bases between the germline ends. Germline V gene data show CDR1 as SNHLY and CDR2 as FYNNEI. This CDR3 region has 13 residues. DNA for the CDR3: TGTGCCAGCGGGACGGGAAGCTCCTACGAGCAGTACTTC. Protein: CASGTGSSYEQYF.

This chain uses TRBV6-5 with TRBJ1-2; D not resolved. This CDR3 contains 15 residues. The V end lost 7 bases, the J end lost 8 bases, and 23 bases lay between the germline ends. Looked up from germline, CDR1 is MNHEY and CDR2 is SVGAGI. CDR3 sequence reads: CASTNQNTQLGGYTF. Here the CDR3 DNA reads TGTGCCAGCACCAACCAGAACACACAATTGGGCGGCTACACCTTC.

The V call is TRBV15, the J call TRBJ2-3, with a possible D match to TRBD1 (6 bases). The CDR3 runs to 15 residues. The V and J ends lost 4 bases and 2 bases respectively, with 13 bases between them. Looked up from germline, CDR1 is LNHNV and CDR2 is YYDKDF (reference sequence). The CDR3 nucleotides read TGTGCCACCAGCACGACAGGTAGCAACACAGATACGCAGTATTTT. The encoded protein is CATSTTGSNTDTQYF.

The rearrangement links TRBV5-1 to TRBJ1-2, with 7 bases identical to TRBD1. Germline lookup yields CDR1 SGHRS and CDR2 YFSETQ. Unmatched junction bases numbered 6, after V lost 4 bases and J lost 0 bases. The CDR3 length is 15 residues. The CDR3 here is CASSPVGTANYGYTF. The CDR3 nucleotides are TGCGCCAGCAGCCCAGTAGGGACAGCTAACTATGGCTACACCTTC. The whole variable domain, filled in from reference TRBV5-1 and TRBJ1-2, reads KAGVTQTPRYLIKTRGQQVTLSCSPISGHRSVSWYQQTPGQGLQFLFEYFSETQRNKGNFPGRFSGRQFSNSRSEMNVSTLELGDSALYLCASSPVGTANYGYTFGSGTRLTVV.

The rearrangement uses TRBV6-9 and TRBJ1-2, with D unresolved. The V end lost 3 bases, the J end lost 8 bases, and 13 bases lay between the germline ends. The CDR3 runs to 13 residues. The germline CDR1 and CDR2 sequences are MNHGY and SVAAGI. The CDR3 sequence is CASSYPFGGGYTF. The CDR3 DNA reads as TGTGCCAGCAGTTACCCGTTTGGCGGGGGCTACACCTTC.

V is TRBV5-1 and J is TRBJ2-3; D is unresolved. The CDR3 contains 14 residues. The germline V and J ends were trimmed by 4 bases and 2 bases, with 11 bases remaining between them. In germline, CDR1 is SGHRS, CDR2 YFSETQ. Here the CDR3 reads CASSGRQSTDTQYF. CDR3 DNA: TGCGCCAGCAGCGGGCGGCAGTCCACAGATACGCAGTATTTT.

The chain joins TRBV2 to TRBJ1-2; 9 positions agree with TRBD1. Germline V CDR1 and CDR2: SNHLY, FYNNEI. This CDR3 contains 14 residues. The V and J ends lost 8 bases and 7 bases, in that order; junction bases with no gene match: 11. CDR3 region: CASATGGRLGGYTF. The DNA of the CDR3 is TGTGCCAGCGCTACAGGGGGCCGGTTAGGTGGCTACACCTTC.

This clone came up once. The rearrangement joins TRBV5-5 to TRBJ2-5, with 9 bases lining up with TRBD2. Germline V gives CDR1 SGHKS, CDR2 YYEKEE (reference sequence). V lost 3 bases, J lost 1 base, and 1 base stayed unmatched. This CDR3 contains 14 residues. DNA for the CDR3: TGTGCCAGCAGCTGGGGACTAGCCCAAGAGACCCAGTACTTC. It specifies CASSWGLAQETQYF.

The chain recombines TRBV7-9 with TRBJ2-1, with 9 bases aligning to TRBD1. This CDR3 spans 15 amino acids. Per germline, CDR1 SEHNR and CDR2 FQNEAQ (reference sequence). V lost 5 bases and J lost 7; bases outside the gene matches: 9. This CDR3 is CASSPAQGAVNEQFF. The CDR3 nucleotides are TGTGCCAGCAGCCCCGCACAGGGGGCGGTTAATGAGCAGTTCTTC.

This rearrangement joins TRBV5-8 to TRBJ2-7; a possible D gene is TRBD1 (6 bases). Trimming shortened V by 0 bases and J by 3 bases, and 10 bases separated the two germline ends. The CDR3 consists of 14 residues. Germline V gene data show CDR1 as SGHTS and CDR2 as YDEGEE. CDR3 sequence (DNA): TGTGCCAGCAGCTTGGACTGGACAGACTACGAGCAGTACTTC. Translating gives CASSLDWTDYEQYF.

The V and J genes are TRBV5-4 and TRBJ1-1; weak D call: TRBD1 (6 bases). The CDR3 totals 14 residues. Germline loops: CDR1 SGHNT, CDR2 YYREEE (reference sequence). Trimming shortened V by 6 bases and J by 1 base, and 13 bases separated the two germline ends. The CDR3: CASKTSQGNTEAFF. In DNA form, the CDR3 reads TGTGCCAGCAAAACCTCACAGGGGAACACTGAAGCTTTCTTT.

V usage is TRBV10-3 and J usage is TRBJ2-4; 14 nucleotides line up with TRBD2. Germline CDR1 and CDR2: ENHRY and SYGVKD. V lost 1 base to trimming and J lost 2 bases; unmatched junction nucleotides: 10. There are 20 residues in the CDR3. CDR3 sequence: CAISEWTSGGPAKPKNIQYF. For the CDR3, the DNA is TGTGCCATCAGTGAGTGGACTAGCGGGGGGCCCGCGAAACCCAAAAACATTCAGTACTTC.

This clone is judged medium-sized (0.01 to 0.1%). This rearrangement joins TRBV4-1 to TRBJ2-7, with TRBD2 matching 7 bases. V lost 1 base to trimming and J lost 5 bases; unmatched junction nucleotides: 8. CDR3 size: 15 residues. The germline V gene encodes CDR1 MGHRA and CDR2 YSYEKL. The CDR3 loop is CASSQVIPSGDEQYF. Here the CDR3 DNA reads TGCGCCAGCAGCCAAGTTATTCCTAGCGGAGACGAGCAGTACTTC.

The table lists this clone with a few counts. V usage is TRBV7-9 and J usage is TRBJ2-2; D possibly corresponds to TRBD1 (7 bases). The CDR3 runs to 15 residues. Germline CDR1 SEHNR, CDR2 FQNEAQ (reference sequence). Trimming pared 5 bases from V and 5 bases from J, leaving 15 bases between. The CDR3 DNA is TGTGCCAGCAGCGCGGGACAGCCCAATACCGGGGAGCTGTTTTTT. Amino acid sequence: CASSAGQPNTGELFF. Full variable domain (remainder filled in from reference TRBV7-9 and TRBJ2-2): DTGVSQNPRHKITKRGQNVTFRCDPISEHNRLYWYRQTLGQGPEFLTYFQNEAQLEKSRLLSDRFSAERPKGSFSTLEIQRTEQGDSAMYLCASSAGQPNTGELFFGEGSRLTVL.

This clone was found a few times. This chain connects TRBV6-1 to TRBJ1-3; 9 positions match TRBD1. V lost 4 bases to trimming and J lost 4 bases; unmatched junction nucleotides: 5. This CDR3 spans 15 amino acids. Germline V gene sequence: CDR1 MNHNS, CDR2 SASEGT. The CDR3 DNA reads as TGTGCCAGCAGTGCTACGGGACAGGGCGGAAACACCATATATTTT. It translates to CASSATGQGGNTIYF.

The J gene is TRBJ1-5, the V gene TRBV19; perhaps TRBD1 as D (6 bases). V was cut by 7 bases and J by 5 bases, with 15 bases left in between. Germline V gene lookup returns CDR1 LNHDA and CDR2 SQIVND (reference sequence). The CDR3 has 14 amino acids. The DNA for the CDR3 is TGTGCCAGTACCTGGGCCAGGGGCCATCAGCCCCAGCATTTT. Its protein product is CASTWARGHQPQHF.

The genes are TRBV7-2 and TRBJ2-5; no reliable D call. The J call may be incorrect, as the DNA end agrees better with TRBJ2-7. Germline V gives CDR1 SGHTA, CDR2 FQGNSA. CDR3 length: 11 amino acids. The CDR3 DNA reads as TGTGCCAGCAGCCTCAAATACGAGCAGTACTTC. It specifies CASSLKYEQYF.

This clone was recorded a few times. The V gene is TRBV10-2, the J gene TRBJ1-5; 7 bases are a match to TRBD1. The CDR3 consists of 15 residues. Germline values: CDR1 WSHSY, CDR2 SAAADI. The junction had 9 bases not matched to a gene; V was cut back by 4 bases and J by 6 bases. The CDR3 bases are TGCGCCAGCAGTGCTATGGCAGGGGGGCGTCAGCCCCAGCATTTT. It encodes CASSAMAGGRQPQHF.

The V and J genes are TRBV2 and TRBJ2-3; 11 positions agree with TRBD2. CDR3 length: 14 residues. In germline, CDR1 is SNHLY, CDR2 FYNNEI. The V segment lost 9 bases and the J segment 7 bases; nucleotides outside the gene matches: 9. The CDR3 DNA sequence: TGTGCCAGTATAGCGGGGGGGGTTCCGAATACGCAGTATTTT. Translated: CASIAGGVPNTQYF. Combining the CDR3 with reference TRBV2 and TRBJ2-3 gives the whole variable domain EPEVTQTPSHQVTQMGQEVILRCVPISNHLYFYWYRQILGQKVEFLVSFYNNEISEKSEIFDDQFSVERPDGSNFTLKIRSTKLEDSAMYFCASIAGGVPNTQYFGPGTRLTVL.

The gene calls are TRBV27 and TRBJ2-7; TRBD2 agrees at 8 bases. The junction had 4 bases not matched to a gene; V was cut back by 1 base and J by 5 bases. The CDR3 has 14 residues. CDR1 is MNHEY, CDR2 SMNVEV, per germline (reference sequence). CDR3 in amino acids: CASSLFSGGHEQYF. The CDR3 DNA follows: TGTGCCAGCAGTTTATTCTCGGGGGGGCACGAGCAGTACTTC.

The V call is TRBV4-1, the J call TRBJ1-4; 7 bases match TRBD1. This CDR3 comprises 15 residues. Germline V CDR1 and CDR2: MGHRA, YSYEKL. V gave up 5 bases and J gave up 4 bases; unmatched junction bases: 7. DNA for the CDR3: TGCGCCAGCAGCTTATGGACAGGAATTAATGAAAAACTGTTTTTT. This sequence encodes CASSLWTGINEKLFF.

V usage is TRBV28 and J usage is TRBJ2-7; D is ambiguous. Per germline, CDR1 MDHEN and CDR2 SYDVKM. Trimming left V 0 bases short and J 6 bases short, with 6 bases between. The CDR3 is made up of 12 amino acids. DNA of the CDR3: TGTGCCAGCAGTTTATGGCCGGGCGAGCAGTACTTC. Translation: CASSLWPGEQYF.

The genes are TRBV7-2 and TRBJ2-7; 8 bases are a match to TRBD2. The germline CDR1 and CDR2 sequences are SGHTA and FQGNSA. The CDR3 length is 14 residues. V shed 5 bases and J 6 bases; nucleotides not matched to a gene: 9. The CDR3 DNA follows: TGTGCCAGCAGCCCCGGGACTAGGGCTTCCGAGCAGTACTTC. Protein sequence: CASSPGTRASEQYF. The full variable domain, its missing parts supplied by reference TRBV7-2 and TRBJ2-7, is GAGVSQSPSNKVTEKGKDVELRCDPISGHTALYWYRQSLGQGLEFLIYFQGNSAPDKSGLPSDRFSAERTGGSVSTLTIQRTQQEDSAVYLCASSPGTRASEQYFGPGTRLTVT.

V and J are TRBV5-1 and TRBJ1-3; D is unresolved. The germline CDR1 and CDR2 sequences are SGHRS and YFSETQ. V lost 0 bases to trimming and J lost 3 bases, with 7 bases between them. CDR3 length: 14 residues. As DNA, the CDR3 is TGCGCCAGCAGCTTGGAAACTCGTGGAAACACCATATATTTT. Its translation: CASSLETRGNTIYF.

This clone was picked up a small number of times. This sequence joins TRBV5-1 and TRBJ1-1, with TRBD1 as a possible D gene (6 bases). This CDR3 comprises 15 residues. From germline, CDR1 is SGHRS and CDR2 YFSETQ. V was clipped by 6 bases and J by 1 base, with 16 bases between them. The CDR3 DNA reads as TGCGCCAGCACCCTGGGAGGACAGACGAACACTGAAGCTTTCTTT. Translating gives CASTLGGQTNTEAFF.

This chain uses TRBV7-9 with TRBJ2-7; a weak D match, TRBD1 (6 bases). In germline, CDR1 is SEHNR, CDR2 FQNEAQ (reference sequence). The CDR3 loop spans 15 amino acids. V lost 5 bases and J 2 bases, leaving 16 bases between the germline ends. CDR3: CASSPRRTEAYEQYF. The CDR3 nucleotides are TGTGCCAGCAGCCCGCGACGGACAGAAGCCTACGAGCAGTACTTC.

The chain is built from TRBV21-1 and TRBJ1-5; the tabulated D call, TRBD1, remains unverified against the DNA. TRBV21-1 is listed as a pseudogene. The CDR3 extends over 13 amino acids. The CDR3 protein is CAISRQGNQPQHF. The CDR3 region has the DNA TGTGCCATCTCGAGACAGGGGAATCAGCCCCAGCATTTT.

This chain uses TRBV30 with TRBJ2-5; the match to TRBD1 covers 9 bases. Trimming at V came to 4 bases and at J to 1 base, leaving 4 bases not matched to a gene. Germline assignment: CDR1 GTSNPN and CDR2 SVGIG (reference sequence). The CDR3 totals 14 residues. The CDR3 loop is CAWTRTGVQETQYF. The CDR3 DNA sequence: TGTGCCTGGACTCGGACAGGGGTCCAAGAGACCCAGTACTTC. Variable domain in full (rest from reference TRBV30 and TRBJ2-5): SQTIHQWPATLVQPVGSPLSLECTVEGTSNPNLYWYRQAAGRGLQLLFYSVGIGQISSEVPQNLSASRPQDRQFILSSKKLLLSDSGFYLCAWTRTGVQETQYFGPGTRLLVL.

In DNA, the CDR3 is TGTGCCACCAGCAGAGATCGACTAGCGGGGGCCTACACCGGGGAGCTGTTTTTT. Amino acids: CATSRDRLAGAYTGELFF. The chain has TRBV15 and TRBJ2-2; 12 bases fit TRBD2. Germline CDR1 and CDR2: LNHNV and YYDKDF (reference sequence). CDR3 length equals 18 residues. Unmatched junction bases numbered 5, after V lost 0 bases and J lost 3 bases.